These 13 T cell receptor beta chains originate from one sample sequenced in a study of T cells in Graves' hyperthyroidism and ophthalmopathy. TCR beta CDR3 regions were amplified from RNA. HTBI primers drove first-round RT-PCR of the TCR CDR3. In TCRdb, the multiplex PCR reads were re-called with MiXCR into one record per CDR3 protein. The repertoire holds around 610,000 distinct CDR3 sequences, with roughly 15% as singletons. Sequences were obtained from blood. These receptors were taken from a woman between 40 and 55 years old with Graves' ophthalmopathy.

V usage is TRBV28 and J usage is TRBJ1-5, with D possibly TRBD1 on 6 matching bases. Trimming left V 3 bases short and J 2 bases short, with 14 bases between. The CDR3 contains 16 residues. Germline V gene sequence: CDR1 MDHEN, CDR2 SYDVKM. DNA for the CDR3: TGTGCCAGCAGTTTTCGACTGAAGGGGGGCAATCAGCCCCAGCATTTT. Protein product: CASSFRLKGGNQPQHF.

This clonotype was detected ten times or more. The chain links TRBV25-1 to TRBJ2-3; D not certain. Germline loops: CDR1 MGHDK, CDR2 SYGVNS. The CDR3 covers 13 residues. V lost 7 bases to trimming and J lost 0 bases, with 8 bases between them. The CDR3 protein is CASIPPSTDTQYF. The CDR3 DNA follows: TGTGCCAGCATTCCTCCTAGCACAGATACGCAGTATTTT. Based on the CDR3 plus reference TRBV25-1 and TRBJ2-3, the full variable domain is EADIYQTPRYLVIGTGKKITLECSQTMGHDKMYWYQQDPGMELHLIHYSYGVNSTEKGDLSSESTVSRIRTEHFPLTLESARPSHTSQYLCASIPPSTDTQYFGPGTRLTVL.

This clonotype was observed at least ten times. The chain links TRBV30 to TRBJ1-1; 11 nucleotides line up with TRBD1. The V gene end was trimmed by 3 bases and the J gene end by 5 bases; junction bases not matched to a gene: 8. Germline V CDR1 and CDR2: GTSNPN, SVGIG (reference sequence). The CDR3 is 15 residues long. For the CDR3, the DNA is TGTGCCTGGAGGTACACGGGGACAGGGGGTACTGAAGCTTTCTTT. This codes for CAWRYTGTGGTEAFF.

This clonotype came up many times. The chain is built from TRBV19 and TRBJ2-2, with 14 bases lining up with TRBD2. Trimming cost V 3 bases and J 1 base; bases outside gene matches: 1. From germline, CDR1 is LNHDA and CDR2 SQIVND (reference sequence). This CDR3 spans 17 amino acids. CDR3 in amino acids: CASSIGTSGRNTGELFF. The CDR3 DNA reads TGTGCCAGTAGTATTGGGACTAGCGGGAGGAACACCGGGGAGCTGTTTTTT. The full variable domain, with the rest looked up from reference TRBV19 and TRBJ2-2, is DGGITQSPKYLFRKEGQNVTLSCEQNLNHDAMYWYRQDPGQGLRLIYYSQIVNDFQKGDIAEGYSVSREKKESFPLTVTSAQKNPTAFYLCASSIGTSGRNTGELFFGEGSRLTVL.

Only a few counts were recorded for this clonotype. The genes are TRBV3-1 and TRBJ2-7, with 9 nucleotides matching TRBD1. The length of the CDR3 is 16 residues. The germline V gene has CDR1 LGHDT and CDR2 YNNKEL (reference sequence). Trimming at V came to 0 bases and at J to 4 bases, leaving 7 bases not matched to a gene. The CDR3 spells CASSQDPGTGLYEQYF. The CDR3 region has the DNA TGTGCCAGCAGCCAAGATCCAGGGACAGGGCTTTACGAGCAGTACTTC.

This clonotype was seen many times. The rearrangement joins TRBV4-3 to TRBJ2-5, with 8 bases that match TRBD2. The germline V gene has CDR1 LGHNA and CDR2 YSLEER. The CDR3 runs 19 residues. V gave up 0 bases and J gave up 2 bases; unmatched junction bases: 14. CDR3 residues: CASSQEDTTSGGVQETQYF. CDR3 in DNA: TGCGCCAGCAGCCAAGAGGACACCACTAGCGGAGGAGTTCAAGAGACCCAGTACTTC.

At least ten counts were recorded for this clonotype. Lacking the conserved final phenylalanine or tryptophan, this CDR3 likely reflects a read error. The genes are TRBV11-2 and TRBJ2-7; maybe TRBD2 (6 bases). Germline CDR1 SGHAT, CDR2 FQNNGV. This CDR3 has 18 amino acids. Between the trimmed V and J ends, which lost 0 bases and 2 bases, there was a span of 20 bases. This CDR3 reads CASSLEGTSQVSTYEQYL. The CDR3 bases are TGTGCCAGCAGCTTAGAAGGAACTAGCCAAGTTTCCACCTACGAGCAGTACCTC.

This clonotype was counted a few times. A much larger clone is a single base away; this may be a read error. V and J are TRBV6-1 and TRBJ2-2, with 10 positions matching TRBD2. CDR3 length: 15 residues. Germline V lookup: CDR1 MNHNS, CDR2 SASEGT. For the CDR3, the DNA is TGTGCCAGCAGTAAAAGTCTAGCGGGAGTGGGGGGGCTGTTTTTT. Its protein is CASSKSLAGVGGLFF.

This clonotype was detected a few times. The rearrangement uses TRBV10-3 and TRBJ2-7; 7 nucleotides align to TRBD1. CDR1 ENHRY and CDR2 SYGVKD come from the germline V gene. The V gene end was trimmed by 6 bases and the J gene end by 7 bases; junction bases not matched to a gene: 6. The CDR3 is made up of 12 amino acids. CDR3 in amino acids: CAIRHTGEEQYF. The CDR3 DNA reads TGTGCCATCAGACATACAGGGGAGGAGCAGTACTTC.

The rearrangement links TRBV19 to TRBJ2-7; D call uncertain. Germline V gene sequence: CDR1 LNHDA, CDR2 SQIVND (reference sequence). With 5 bases removed from V and 6 bases from J, the gap between germline ends came to 17 bases. This CDR3 spans 14 amino acids. CDR3 sequence reads: CASSPWGFAAEQYF. Here the CDR3 DNA reads TGTGCCAGTAGTCCCTGGGGATTCGCAGCCGAGCAGTACTTC.

This clonotype has at least ten counts. The CDR3 sequence is CATSRALGQLNIQYF. The DNA of the CDR3 is TGTGCCACCAGCAGGGCCCTGGGACAGCTAAACATTCAGTACTTC. The chain recombines TRBV15 with TRBJ2-4, with TRBD1 matching over 7 bases. V dropped 3 bases and J dropped 6; count of bases not matched to a gene: 8. In germline, CDR1 is LNHNV, CDR2 YYDKDF (reference sequence). This CDR3 has 15 amino acids.

This clonotype occurred many times. The chain recombines TRBV20-1 with TRBJ2-7; TRBD2 matches 13 bases. The germline V gene has CDR1 DFQATT and CDR2 SNEGSKA (reference sequence). V trimming: 2 bases; J trimming: 3 bases; junction bases outside the gene matches: 4. This CDR3 is 15 amino acids long. The CDR3 is CSARYGLAGVYEQYF. CDR3 bases: TGCAGTGCTAGATACGGACTAGCGGGGGTCTACGAGCAGTACTTC.

V and J are TRBV11-2 and TRBJ1-6, with a tentative D call TRBD1 (5 bases). V was clipped by 6 bases and J by 7 bases, with 10 bases between them. The CDR3 has 13 amino acids. The germline V gene encodes CDR1 SGHAT and CDR2 FQNNGV. In nucleotides, the CDR3 is TGTGCCAGCAGGTTGGAGGGGAATTCACCCCTCCACTTT. It encodes CASRLEGNSPLHF.